One and the same sample provided the 18 T cell receptor beta chains below, sequenced in a study of cytomegalovirus exposure and HLA in healthy donors. The primer mix had 60 Vbeta and 13 Jbeta primers. Only in-frame clones appear in the TCRdb table, and some are missing; sequencing was by immunoSEQ multiplex PCR. The table lists about 110,000 clones, more than 70% of them singletons. The sequencing input was PBMCs. The receptors were gathered from a man over 45 in good health and CMV-seronegative.

The chain carries TRBV18 and TRBJ2-6, with TRBD2 matching 7 bases. Trimming cost V 2 bases and J 0 bases; bases outside gene matches: 10. The V gene's germline CDR1 is KGHSH and CDR2 LQKENI. This CDR3 has 19 residues. CDR3 sequence reads: CASSPVDAGVGSGANVLTF. The DNA of the CDR3 is TGTGCCAGCTCACCAGTCGACGCGGGAGTGGGCTCTGGGGCCAACGTCCTGACTTTC.

The chain joins TRBV19 to TRBJ1-4; 10 bases fit TRBD1. This CDR3 comprises 17 residues. Per the germline V gene, CDR1 is LNHDA and CDR2 is SQIVND (reference sequence). Trimming cost V 4 bases and J 3 bases; bases outside gene matches: 8. Written as DNA, the CDR3 is TGTGCCAGTAGTAGCCGGACAGGGGGAAAGGCTAATGAAAAACTGTTTTTT. Encoded protein: CASSSRTGGKANEKLFF.

This clone was recorded once. This chain links TRBV25-1 with TRBJ2-3; maybe TRBD2 (6 bases). Per the germline V gene, CDR1 is MGHDK and CDR2 is SYGVNS. The V end lost 4 bases, the J end lost 0 bases, and 8 bases lay between the germline ends. The CDR3 has 14 residues. CDR3 nucleotides: TGTGCCAGCAGTGGCGGGATTAGCACAGATACGCAGTATTTT. This codes for CASSGGISTDTQYF.

The chain links TRBV19 to TRBJ2-1; weak D call: TRBD2 (6 bases). V lost 5 bases, J lost 5 bases, and 13 bases lay in between. There are 14 residues in the CDR3. Germline V gene data show CDR1 as LNHDA and CDR2 as SQIVND (reference sequence). CDR3 residues: CASSEIGSDNEQFF. In nucleotides, the CDR3 is TGTGCCAGTAGTGAAATCGGGAGCGACAATGAGCAGTTCTTC.

The chain joins TRBV5-8 to TRBJ2-1; 10 nucleotides agree with TRBD2. The trim removed 6 bases at V and 1 base at J, leaving 1 base unmatched. This CDR3 contains 14 residues. Germline CDR1 is SGHTS and CDR2 is YDEGEE. CDR3 nucleotide sequence: TGTGCCAGCAATAGCGGGGGGTCCTACAATGAGCAGTTCTTC. Translation gives CASNSGGSYNEQFF.

The chain has TRBV4-2 and TRBJ2-7; the D gene is possibly TRBD2 (7 bases). Per germline, CDR1 LGHNA and CDR2 YNFKEQ. The CDR3 is 16 residues long. V lost 1 base and J 0 bases, leaving 13 bases between the germline ends. This chain's CDR3 is CASSQGGQRGSYEQYF. CDR3 in DNA: TGTGCCAGCAGCCAAGGGGGGCAGCGGGGCTCCTACGAGCAGTACTTC.

This rearrangement joins TRBV5-1 to TRBJ1-4, with TRBD1 matching 9 bases. CDR3 length equals 16 residues. Per germline, CDR1 SGHRS and CDR2 YFSETQ. The ends lost 1 base at V and 4 bases at J; junction bases unmatched: 5. CDR3 residues: CASSLTGGNGNEKLFF. CDR3 nucleotide sequence: TGCGCCAGCAGCTTGACAGGGGGCAATGGTAATGAAAAACTGTTTTTT. The entire variable domain, with the rest obtained from reference TRBV5-1 and TRBJ1-4, is as follows: KAGVTQTPRYLIKTRGQQVTLSCSPISGHRSVSWYQQTPGQGLQFLFEYFSETQRNKGNFPGRFSGRQFSNSRSEMNVSTLELGDSALYLCASSLTGGNGNEKLFFGSGTQLSVL.

Worth noting for this clone: This CDR3 is also generated by other DNA sequences in the sample. The chain combines TRBV4-3 with TRBJ2-1, with a possible D match to TRBD2 (7 bases). The CDR3 loop spans 17 amino acids. Germline V gives CDR1 LGHNA, CDR2 YSLEER. V lost 0 bases and J lost 9, with 21 bases in between. The CDR3: CASSQDGGGSAQGEQFF. Here the CDR3 DNA reads TGCGCCAGCAGCCAAGATGGGGGCGGGAGCGCACAGGGTGAGCAGTTCTTC.

For the CDR3, the DNA is TGCAGCGTTCTGACAGGGCAATACGAGCAGTACTTC. This codes for CSVLTGQYEQYF. V usage is TRBV29-1 and J usage is TRBJ2-5, with 7 bases matching TRBD1. The closer fit of TRBJ2-7 to the DNA end suggests the J call may be wrong. Germline V gene data show CDR1 as SQVTM and CDR2 as ANQGSEA. The length of the CDR3 is 12 residues.

The chain links TRBV6-5 to TRBJ2-7; D is perhaps TRBD2 (6 bases). Germline V CDR1 and CDR2: MNHEY, SVGAGI. CDR3 length equals 13 residues. The V gene lost 5 bases and the J gene lost 1 base, with 9 bases spanning the gap. The CDR3: CASSGRGSYEQYF. CDR3 nucleotide sequence: TGTGCCAGCAGTGGCCGGGGGTCCTACGAGCAGTACTTC.

The rearrangement uses TRBV9 and TRBJ2-3; a weak D match, TRBD1 (7 bases). The V and J ends lost 1 base and 4 bases respectively, with 13 bases between them. Germline CDR1 and CDR2: SGDLS and YYNGEE. There are 15 residues in the CDR3. CDR3 DNA sequence: TGTGCCAGCAGCGTACAGGGGGGATCCGCAGATACGCAGTATTTT. Its protein product is CASSVQGGSADTQYF.

V and J are TRBV4-2 and TRBJ2-3, with D unresolved. Germline CDR1 and CDR2: LGHNA and YNFKEQ. This CDR3 comprises 15 residues. The germline V and J ends were trimmed by 4 bases and 5 bases, with 16 bases remaining between them. The CDR3 DNA reads TGTGCCAGCAGCCGCCGACGAGGTGTGGGAGATACGCAGTATTTT. Its protein product is CASSRRRGVGDTQYF.

V gene TRBV7-9 combines with J gene TRBJ2-1; the D is unclear. Germline values: CDR1 SEHNR, CDR2 FQNEAQ (reference sequence). Deletions cut 1 base from V and 5 bases from J, with 3 bases between. The CDR3 sequence is 12 residues long. CDR3: CASSLDNNEQFF. Here the CDR3 DNA reads TGTGCCAGCAGCTTAGACAACAATGAGCAGTTCTTC.

The chain combines TRBV7-3 with TRBJ2-1; D may be TRBD2 (6 bases). In germline, CDR1 is SGHTA, CDR2 FQGTGA. V was trimmed by 3 bases and J by 6 bases, leaving 12 bases between them. This CDR3 has 14 amino acids. The CDR3 coding sequence is TGTGCCAGCAGCTTGGGGGGACCTGCCAATGAGCAGTTCTTC. Protein: CASSLGGPANEQFF.

The rearrangement joins TRBV6-1 to TRBJ1-5, with 8 bases lining up with TRBD1. Germline V gene sequence: CDR1 MNHNS, CDR2 SASEGT. Trimming removed 3 bases from V and 0 bases from J; junction bases left unmatched: 4. The CDR3 is 16 residues long. The CDR3 coding sequence is TGTGCCAGCAGTGAGGGACAGGTACATAGCAATCAGCCCCAGCATTTT. Translated, it gives CASSEGQVHSNQPQHF.

The rearrangement joins TRBV7-2 to TRBJ2-2; perhaps TRBD2 as D (5 bases). This CDR3 is built from 18 residues. With 0 bases removed from V and 2 bases from J, the gap between germline ends came to 16 bases. Germline assignment: CDR1 SGHTA and CDR2 FQGNSA. This CDR3 reads CASSLARASVTNTGELFF. Here the CDR3 DNA reads TGTGCCAGCAGCTTAGCGCGGGCCTCCGTCACCAACACCGGGGAGCTGTTTTTT.

The chain links TRBV6-5 to TRBJ2-5; 9 nucleotides match TRBD1. With V trimmed by 11 bases and J by 3 bases, 7 bases remained unmatched. Germline V gene sequence: CDR1 MNHEY, CDR2 SVGAGI. This CDR3 spans 13 amino acids. CDR3 DNA sequence: TGTGCCGCCCGCCGGGACAGGGAAGAGACCCAGTACTTC. This translates into CAARRDREETQYF.

This clone was detected once. The chain carries TRBV25-1 and TRBJ1-5; unclear D gene. CDR1 is MGHDK, CDR2 SYGVNS, per germline. Trimming pared 6 bases from V and 4 bases from J, leaving 13 bases between. The CDR3 consists of 14 residues. Here the CDR3 reads CASRRLAGNQPQHF. The CDR3 DNA reads TGTGCCAGCAGGAGGCTCGCGGGGAATCAGCCCCAGCATTTT.